These 24 T cell receptor beta chains originate from one sample sequenced in a study of blood T cell repertoires in COVID-19. TCRdb's table, derived via immunoSEQ multiplex PCR, lists solely in-frame clones and lacks some. The data contain 200,000 to 300,000 clones, over 80% of them singletons. Material: peripheral blood. The source of these receptors is a man aged 35 to 55 with acute or convalescent COVID-19.

This chain links TRBV7-3 with TRBJ2-1, with 7 bases matching TRBD2. Per the germline V gene, CDR1 is SGHTA and CDR2 is FQGTGA. V lost 1 base and J lost 10; bases outside the gene matches: 13. The CDR3 contains 16 residues. CDR3 DNA: TGTGCCAGCAGCTTAAGAGTGGGCGGGAGAAACTGGGAGCAGTTCTTC. Encoded protein: CASSLRVGGRNWEQFF.

The chain combines TRBV7-9 with TRBJ1-6; TRBD1 is a possible D gene (5 bases). Trimming took off 5 bases at V and 8 bases at J, with 28 bases between the two ends. The CDR3 extends over 19 amino acids. Germline V gives CDR1 SEHNR, CDR2 FQNEAQ (reference sequence). CDR3 nucleotide sequence: TGTGCCAGCAGCCACCCCCCCGGTTGGTCTACAGGTCTCGATTCACCCCTCCACTTT. Translation gives CASSHPPGWSTGLDSPLHF.

The V gene is TRBV14, the J gene TRBJ2-7; perhaps TRBD2 as D (6 bases). Trimming shortened V by 8 bases and J by 2 bases, and 7 bases separated the two germline ends. The CDR3 is 11 amino acids. Germline loops: CDR1 SGHDN, CDR2 FVKESK. The CDR3 DNA reads TGTGCCAGCGGGGGGACCTACGAGCAGTACTTC. Its protein product is CASGGTYEQYF.

The rearrangement uses TRBV19 and TRBJ2-1; 9 bases are a match to TRBD2. The CDR3 contains 12 residues. Germline values: CDR1 LNHDA, CDR2 SQIVND (reference sequence). V lost 10 bases to trimming and J lost 13 bases; unmatched junction nucleotides: 11. Here the CDR3 reads CATNSGRGGQFF. The CDR3 region has the DNA TGTGCCACCAATAGCGGGAGAGGGGGACAGTTCTTC.

The rearrangement uses TRBV5-1 and TRBJ2-3; possibly TRBD1 for D (6 bases). The CDR3 consists of 16 residues. Germline V gene sequence: CDR1 SGHRS, CDR2 YFSETQ. V lost 2 bases, J lost 1 base, and 14 bases lay in between. The CDR3 spells CASSLTTGLRTDTQYF. The CDR3 nucleotides are TGCGCCAGCAGCTTAACCACAGGGTTACGCACAGATACGCAGTATTTT.

This rearrangement joins TRBV6-1 to TRBJ1-1; D uncertain. The CDR3 sequence is 14 residues long. V shed 2 bases and J shed 4 bases, with 11 bases lying between them. The germline gives CDR1 MNHNS, CDR2 SASEGT. The CDR3 DNA reads as TGTGCCAGCAGTGAAACGTTGCTGCGCACTGAAGCTTTCTTT. This translates into CASSETLLRTEAFF.

The DNA for the CDR3 is TGTGCCAGCAGCTCCAGACAGGGGGTAGCAAATGAGCAGTTCTTC. It yields the protein CASSSRQGVANEQFF. The chain links TRBV11-3 to TRBJ2-1; 9 bases fit TRBD1. V was clipped by 4 bases and J by 7 bases; unmatched bases: 8. The CDR3 has 15 residues. Germline CDR1 is SGHNT and CDR2 is YENEEA.

The chain carries TRBV7-8 and TRBJ2-5; 9 bases line up with TRBD2. There are 19 residues in the CDR3. Germline CDR1 reads SGHVS; CDR2 reads FQNEAQ. V dropped 2 bases and J dropped 2; count of bases not matched to a gene: 15. DNA of the CDR3: TGTGCCAGCAGCTTAAGAGGGTCCGGCGGGAGGGCACCTCAAGAGACCCAGTACTTC. Translated, it gives CASSLRGSGGRAPQETQYF.

The rearrangement links TRBV3-1 (or the pseudogene TRBV3-2) to TRBJ2-1; D is possibly TRBD1 (5 bases). Germline CDR1 reads LGHDT; CDR2 reads YNNKEL (reference sequence). This CDR3 spans 13 amino acids. V lost 4 bases and J 13 bases, leaving 17 bases between the germline ends. The CDR3 loop is CASSPDTGEFQFF. The CDR3 nucleotides read TGTGCCAGCAGCCCGGACACAGGAGAATTTCAGTTCTTC.

V usage is TRBV6-1 and J usage is TRBJ2-7; a possible D gene is TRBD2 (5 bases). CDR1 MNHNS and CDR2 SASEGT come from the germline V gene. The CDR3 has 14 residues. V lost 1 base and J lost 4, with 11 bases in between. The DNA of the CDR3 is TGTGCCAGCAGTGAAGGAGGGCGCTTTTACGAGCAGTACTTC. Protein: CASSEGGRFYEQYF.

V and J are TRBV11-2 and TRBJ2-3; no definite D call. CDR3 length: 16 residues. The germline V and J ends were trimmed by 0 bases and 0 bases, with 10 bases remaining between them. In germline, CDR1 is SGHAT, CDR2 FQNNGV. CDR3 in amino acids: CASSLDLGRSTDTQYF. CDR3 nucleotide sequence: TGTGCCAGCAGCTTAGATCTAGGTAGGAGCACAGATACGCAGTATTTT.

The V and J genes are TRBV25-1 and TRBJ1-6, with D hard to call. CDR1 is MGHDK, CDR2 SYGVNS, per germline. The V and J ends lost 6 bases and 7 bases respectively, with 13 bases between them. The CDR3 extends over 14 amino acids. CDR3 region: CASRGGVENSPLHF. The CDR3, as DNA: TGTGCCAGCAGAGGAGGAGTCGAAAATTCACCCCTCCACTTT.

The gene calls are TRBV19 and TRBJ1-4, with D tentatively TRBD1 (5 bases). Trimming removed 9 bases at V and 5 bases at J, with 16 bases between. The germline gives CDR1 LNHDA, CDR2 SQIVND (reference sequence). The CDR3 is made up of 14 amino acids. CDR3 DNA sequence: TGTGCCAGACAAATTGACAGCTTAAATGAAAAACTGTTTTTT. Amino acid sequence: CARQIDSLNEKLFF.

The CDR3 here is CASLRTGSYGYTF. The CDR3 nucleotides read TGTGCCAGCCTTCGGACAGGGTCCTATGGCTACACCTTC. This chain joins TRBV6-5 and TRBJ1-2, with TRBD1 identical over 8 bases. Unmatched junction bases numbered 6, after V lost 8 bases and J lost 4 bases. The CDR3 loop spans 13 amino acids. CDR1 is MNHEY and CDR2 is SVGAGI in the germline V gene.

This chain links TRBV18 with TRBJ1-1, with D unresolved. This CDR3 spans 16 amino acids. V lost 5 bases to trimming and J lost 0 bases, with 16 bases between them. The V gene's germline CDR1 is KGHSH and CDR2 LQKENI. The CDR3 region is CASSKVGAAMNTEAFF. CDR3 nucleotides: TGTGCCAGCTCAAAGGTTGGAGCTGCAATGAACACTGAAGCTTTCTTT.

This clone was counted a single time. This chain links TRBV7-2 with TRBJ2-5, with D possibly matching TRBD2 (6 bases). Trimming stripped 3 bases from V and 2 bases from J, with 10 bases between. Germline CDR1 and CDR2: SGHTA and FQGNSA. The CDR3 runs to 14 residues. The CDR3 bases are TGTGCCAGCAGCTTTGACGGGGGACAAGAGACCCAGTACTTC. Translation gives CASSFDGGQETQYF.

This clone was seen only once. V gene TRBV4-2 combines with J gene TRBJ2-7; no definite D call. Germline CDR1 and CDR2: LGHNA and YNFKEQ. CDR3 length equals 14 residues. The ends were cut back, 0 bases at V and 3 bases at J, with 9 bases in the middle. CDR3 amino acids: CASSQELPGYEQYF. For the CDR3, the DNA is TGTGCCAGCAGCCAAGAGTTACCAGGCTACGAGCAGTACTTC.

The chain recombines TRBV4-2 with TRBJ2-5, with TRBD1 as a possible D gene (5 bases). V was pared by 4 bases and J by 3 bases, with 18 bases between. Looked up from germline, CDR1 is LGHNA and CDR2 is YNFKEQ. This CDR3 contains 16 residues. Here the CDR3 reads CASSRNPDREEETQYF. The CDR3 region has the DNA TGTGCCAGCAGCCGGAACCCAGACAGAGAAGAAGAGACCCAGTACTTC.

A few counts support this clone. V usage is TRBV2 and J usage is TRBJ2-2; TRBD2 matches at 10 bases. This CDR3 spans 16 amino acids. Germline loops: CDR1 SNHLY, CDR2 FYNNEI. Unmatched junction bases numbered 7, after V lost 4 bases and J lost 5 bases. CDR3 sequence: CASSASSGRRTGELFF. The CDR3 bases are TGTGCCAGCAGTGCGAGTAGCGGGAGGAGGACCGGGGAGCTGTTTTTT.

The rearrangement links TRBV7-9 to TRBJ1-1, with D unclear. Germline V gives CDR1 SEHNR, CDR2 FQNEAQ (reference sequence). The CDR3 totals 13 residues. Between the trimmed V and J ends, which lost 8 bases and 0 bases, there was a span of 10 bases. CDR3 sequence (DNA): TGTGCCAGCCTAGGAGGAGTGAACACTGAAGCTTTCTTT. It specifies CASLGGVNTEAFF.

The J gene is TRBJ2-5, the V gene TRBV6-2 or TRBV6-3, with D possibly matching TRBD2 (5 bases). V lost 2 bases and J lost 2, with 9 bases in between. Germline V CDR1 and CDR2: MNHEY, SVGEGT. CDR3 length equals 14 residues. For the CDR3, the DNA is TGTGCCAGCAGTTACGACTATTTACAAGAGACCCAGTACTTC. Protein product: CASSYDYLQETQYF.

The chain carries TRBV4-2 and TRBJ2-1; tentatively, D is TRBD1 (5 bases). V lost 2 bases, J lost 0 bases, and 14 bases lay in between. Germline V lookup: CDR1 LGHNA, CDR2 YNFKEQ. This CDR3 has 17 amino acids. The CDR3 loop reads CASSQRPQGTSYNEQFF. The CDR3 bases are TGTGCCAGCAGCCAAAGGCCCCAGGGTACCTCCTACAATGAGCAGTTCTTC.

The chain employs TRBV5-6 and TRBJ1-2; TRBD1 agrees at 9 bases. V was clipped by 4 bases and J by 4 bases; unmatched bases: 8. Per germline, CDR1 SGHDT and CDR2 YYEEEE. The CDR3 spans 15 residues. The CDR3 protein is CASSMRDRAIYGYTF. The DNA of the CDR3 is TGTGCCAGCAGCATGCGGGACAGGGCGATCTATGGCTACACCTTC.

As DNA, the CDR3 is TGCGCCAGCAGCTTGGCCTTAACAGGGCCCACTGAAGCTTTCTTT. Translation gives CASSLALTGPTEAFF. The rearrangement uses TRBV5-1 and TRBJ1-1, with D maybe TRBD1 (6 bases). The CDR3 has 15 amino acids. Germline values: CDR1 SGHRS, CDR2 YFSETQ. Trimming stripped 0 bases from V and 4 bases from J, with 13 bases between.